The 29 T cell receptor beta chains given below trace back to one sample, sequenced in a study of blood T cell repertoires in COVID-19. Repertoires were generated with immunoSEQ multiplex PCR, while TCRdb's copy carries only in-frame clones and drops some. The table shows tens of thousands of clones, with 70% to 75% occurring only once. Sequencing used peripheral blood. All receptors derive from a woman in her seventies with acute or convalescent COVID-19.

This clone was recorded a few times. This chain connects TRBV9 to TRBJ2-1, with D possibly matching TRBD2 (5 bases). V lost 0 bases, J lost 9 bases, and 10 bases lay in between. This CDR3 comprises 13 residues. Germline values: CDR1 SGDLS, CDR2 YYNGEE. The DNA for the CDR3 is TGTGCCAGCAGCGTAGTAGGGAGAGGTGAGCAGTTCTTC. As protein: CASSVVGRGEQFF.

The V call is TRBV4-1, the J call TRBJ1-1; perhaps TRBD1 as D (5 bases). This CDR3 is 14 amino acids long. Looked up from germline, CDR1 is MGHRA and CDR2 is YSYEKL. Between the trimmed V and J ends, which lost 4 bases and 7 bases, there was a span of 16 bases. The CDR3 DNA reads TGCGCCAGCAGCCGCTACCGGGACTTGAGTGAAGCTTTCTTT. It codes for CASSRYRDLSEAFF.

This clone was detected a few times. The V and J genes are TRBV5-1 and TRBJ1-6; D might be TRBD1 (5 bases). Germline loops: CDR1 SGHRS, CDR2 YFSETQ. Deletions cut 0 bases from V and 1 base from J, with 8 bases between. The CDR3 is made up of 16 amino acids. The CDR3 DNA reads TGCGCCAGCAGCTTGGAAAGGACATCCTATAATTCACCCCTCCACTTT. Translated: CASSLERTSYNSPLHF. Supplemented by reference TRBV5-1 and TRBJ1-6, the full variable domain reads KAGVTQTPRYLIKTRGQQVTLSCSPISGHRSVSWYQQTPGQGLQFLFEYFSETQRNKGNFPGRFSGRQFSNSRSEMNVSTLELGDSALYLCASSLERTSYNSPLHFGNGTRLTVT.

V is TRBV4-2 and J is TRBJ2-1, with 9 bases aligning to TRBD1. Germline V CDR1 and CDR2: LGHNA, YNFKEQ. The CDR3 is 17 residues long. With 0 bases clipped from V and 0 bases from J, the junction kept 3 bases outside the gene matches. DNA for the CDR3: TGTGCCAGCAGCCAAGATACGGGACAGGGCTCCTACAATGAGCAGTTCTTC. It encodes CASSQDTGQGSYNEQFF.

This clone was detected only a few times. This chain's CDR3 is CASSVGTTEAFF. DNA of the CDR3: TGTGCCAGCAGCGTAGGGACTACTGAAGCTTTCTTT. This chain joins TRBV9 and TRBJ1-1; D is undetermined. The CDR3 sequence is 12 residues long. Germline-derived CDR1 and CDR2 are SGDLS and YYNGEE. Trimming took 0 bases from V and 5 from J, leaving 5 bases between them.

This clone was seen a single time. V usage is TRBV27 and J usage is TRBJ2-3; no definite D call. The CDR3 spans 12 residues. Germline V CDR1 and CDR2: MNHEY, SMNVEV (reference sequence). V was cut by 7 bases and J by 3 bases, with 8 bases left in between. DNA of the CDR3: TGTGCCAGCATCTCTCGGACAGATACGCAGTATTTT. The encoded protein is CASISRTDTQYF.

The V call is TRBV13, the J call TRBJ2-6, with D unresolved. There are 16 residues in the CDR3. CDR1 and CDR2 from the germline V gene are PRHDT and FYEKMQ (reference sequence). With 7 bases removed from V and 1 base from J, the gap between germline ends came to 14 bases. The CDR3 bases are TGTGCCAGCACCCTAAACTTGGTGTCTGGGGCCAACGTCCTGACTTTC. This encodes CASTLNLVSGANVLTF.

V and J are TRBV12-3 or TRBV12-4 and TRBJ1-2, with 10 bases lining up with TRBD1. The CDR3 sequence is 13 residues long. V lost 6 bases and J lost 6; bases outside the gene matches: 4. CDR3 nucleotide sequence: TGTGCCAGCAGCGCCGGGACAGGGGATGGCTACACCTTC. Amino acid sequence: CASSAGTGDGYTF.

DNA for the CDR3: TGTGCCTGGGCCCTCAGGACTAGCGGGGGGCTCTACTTC. Translated, it gives CAWALRTSGGLYF. The chain joins TRBV30 to TRBJ2-5; 14 bases fit TRBD2. CDR1 and CDR2 (germline): GTSNPN, SVGIG (reference sequence). The CDR3 is made up of 13 amino acids. The trim removed 5 bases at V and 14 bases at J, leaving 10 bases unmatched.

This clone has only a few counts. The chain couples TRBV27 to TRBJ2-5; 10 bases align to TRBD1. The CDR3 runs to 18 residues. Losses at the gene ends were 6 bases for V and 3 bases for J; bases not matched to a gene: 16. In germline, CDR1 is MNHEY, CDR2 SMNVEV (reference sequence). CDR3 nucleotide sequence: TGTGCCAGCAGCTCTCAGCCTAGTTTGACAGGGGGCAAAGAGACCCAGTACTTC. Amino acid sequence: CASSSQPSLTGGKETQYF.

This chain joins TRBV5-1 and TRBJ2-7; TRBD2 aligns across 8 bases. V lost 4 bases, J lost 3 bases, and 9 bases stayed unmatched. The V gene's germline CDR1 is SGHRS and CDR2 YFSETQ. The CDR3 has 15 residues. The CDR3: CASSPGGARFYEQYV. The CDR3, as DNA: TGCGCCAGCAGCCCCGGGGGGGCTCGATTCTACGAGCAGTACGTC.

The J gene is TRBJ1-1, the V gene TRBV2, with 7 nucleotides matching TRBD1. The CDR3 totals 13 residues. CDR1 is SNHLY, CDR2 FYNNEI, per germline. Unmatched junction bases numbered 9, after V lost 6 bases and J lost 8 bases. The CDR3 region has the DNA TGTGCCAGCAGCACCAACAGGGGCCCCGAAGCTTTCTTT. It yields the protein CASSTNRGPEAFF.

The V call is TRBV7-9, the J call TRBJ1-4; D is uncertain. The V end lost 3 bases, the J end lost 7 bases, and 12 bases lay between the germline ends. The CDR3 is 14 residues long. Germline CDR1 is SEHNR and CDR2 is FQNEAQ (reference sequence). As DNA, the CDR3 is TGTGCCAGCAGCTTGGCAGTTAACAGTGAAAAACTGTTTTTT. Protein sequence: CASSLAVNSEKLFF.

The chain carries TRBV7-3 and TRBJ2-2; the D gene is possibly TRBD2 (5 bases). The V end was cut by 8 bases, the J end by 1 base, with 5 bases between. The CDR3 has 12 amino acids. CDR1 and CDR2 from the germline V gene are SGHTA and FQGTGA. The DNA of the CDR3 is TGTGCCAGCGGGAGGAACACCGGGGAGCTGTTTTTT. Translation: CASGRNTGELFF.

The chain links TRBV5-1 to TRBJ1-2, with D perhaps TRBD1 (6 bases). The germline gives CDR1 SGHRS, CDR2 YFSETQ. The germline V and J ends were trimmed by 5 bases and 0 bases, with 17 bases remaining between them. The CDR3 has 16 residues. The CDR3 nucleotides are TGCGCCAGCAGACTCTTAGACAGGCCAACTAACTATGGCTACACCTTC. It codes for CASRLLDRPTNYGYTF.

This chain uses TRBV11-3 with TRBJ2-2; 8 bases fit TRBD1. Germline CDR1 SGHNT, CDR2 YENEEA. This CDR3 spans 15 amino acids. V dropped 5 bases and J dropped 1; count of bases not matched to a gene: 3. CDR3 sequence (DNA): TGTGCCAGCAGCCACGGACAGGGGAACACCGGGGAGCTGTTTTTT. This sequence encodes CASSHGQGNTGELFF.

This clone was detected once. The chain employs TRBV3-1 (or the pseudogene TRBV3-2) and TRBJ1-2, with D maybe TRBD1 (5 bases). The CDR3 runs 16 residues. The germline V and J ends were trimmed by 0 bases and 5 bases, with 16 bases remaining between them. Germline CDR1 is LGHDT and CDR2 is YNNKEL (reference sequence). In nucleotides, the CDR3 is TGTGCCAGCAGCCAAGATTTTAGGGGCCTCCTTTATGGCTACACCTTC. Its translation is CASSQDFRGLLYGYTF.

This chain uses TRBV4-1 with TRBJ1-6; tentative D call: TRBD1 (5 bases). With 0 bases removed from V and 0 bases from J, the gap between germline ends came to 9 bases. The CDR3 loop spans 17 amino acids. Germline CDR1 reads MGHRA; CDR2 reads YSYEKL. The CDR3 loop reads CASSQDITGSYNSPLHF. CDR3 in DNA: TGCGCCAGCAGCCAAGATATCACAGGCTCCTATAATTCACCCCTCCACTTT.

The rearrangement joins TRBV18 to TRBJ2-5; D not resolved. There are 12 residues in the CDR3. V was trimmed by 3 bases and J by 4 bases, leaving 6 bases between them. CDR1 and CDR2 from the germline V gene are KGHSH and LQKENI. The CDR3 spells CASSPSPETQYF. Here the CDR3 DNA reads TGTGCCAGCTCACCTAGCCCAGAGACCCAGTACTTC.

This clone occurred once. J is TRBJ1-6 and V is TRBV13; 7 nucleotides line up with TRBD1. Germline CDR1 is PRHDT and CDR2 is FYEKMQ (reference sequence). The junction had 7 bases not matched to a gene; V was cut back by 7 bases and J by 7 bases. This CDR3 is built from 14 residues. In DNA form, the CDR3 reads TGTGCCAGCACCTCGCAGGGGGACAATTCACCCCTCCACTTT. Encoded protein: CASTSQGDNSPLHF. Full variable domain (rest looked up from reference TRBV13 and TRBJ1-6): AAGVIQSPRHLIKEKRETATLKCYPIPRHDTVYWYQQGPGQDPQFLISFYEKMQSDKGSIPDRFSAQQFSDYHSELNMSSLELGDSALYFCASTSQGDNSPLHFGNGTRLTVT.

This clone was seen repeatedly, ten times or more. The J gene is TRBJ1-2, the V gene TRBV7-9; D is unresolved. The CDR3 runs to 12 residues. The V gene's germline CDR1 is SEHNR and CDR2 FQNEAQ (reference sequence). V lost 4 bases to trimming and J lost 1 base, with 4 bases between them. This CDR3 reads CASSSINYGYTF. In DNA form, the CDR3 reads TGTGCCAGCAGCTCCATTAACTATGGCTACACCTTC.

The chain links TRBV6-6 to TRBJ1-5; a weak D match, TRBD1 (6 bases). Germline V gene sequence: CDR1 MNHNY, CDR2 SVGAGI (reference sequence). The CDR3 has 13 residues. V lost 5 bases to trimming and J lost 4 bases, with 9 bases between them. The CDR3, as DNA: TGTGCCAGCAGTGGACAGTTGAATCAGCCCCAGCATTTT. Translated, it gives CASSGQLNQPQHF.

The chain couples TRBV5-1 to TRBJ2-5, with a weak D call TRBD1 (6 bases). With 3 bases removed from V and 3 bases from J, the gap between germline ends came to 9 bases. This CDR3 comprises 13 residues. Germline V gene lookup returns CDR1 SGHRS and CDR2 YFSETQ. The CDR3 DNA follows: TGCGCCAGCAGCTGGACAGTGAAAGAGACCCAGTACTTC. Amino acids: CASSWTVKETQYF. The full variable domain, with the rest looked up from reference TRBV5-1 and TRBJ2-5, is KAGVTQTPRYLIKTRGQQVTLSCSPISGHRSVSWYQQTPGQGLQFLFEYFSETQRNKGNFPGRFSGRQFSNSRSEMNVSTLELGDSALYLCASSWTVKETQYFGPGTRLLVL.

The chain links TRBV11-3 to TRBJ2-1, with 10 bases aligning to TRBD2. The germline CDR1 and CDR2 sequences are SGHNT and YENEEA. The V segment lost 5 bases and the J segment 8 bases; nucleotides outside the gene matches: 12. There are 16 residues in the CDR3. CDR3 loop: CASSLKRGGPYYEQFF. As DNA, the CDR3 is TGTGCCAGCAGCCTCAAGCGGGGGGGCCCTTATTATGAGCAGTTCTTC.

The rearrangement links TRBV29-1 to TRBJ2-1; 7 positions match TRBD1. This CDR3 has 13 amino acids. The junction had 9 bases not matched to a gene; V was cut back by 8 bases and J by 5 bases. Germline lookup yields CDR1 SQVTM and CDR2 ANQGSEA. The CDR3: CSLRQGRDNEQFF. CDR3 DNA: TGCAGCCTCAGACAGGGTAGGGACAATGAGCAGTTCTTC.

This chain joins TRBV5-1 and TRBJ1-2; D might be TRBD1 (5 bases). The CDR3 is made up of 14 amino acids. Trimming shortened V by 0 bases and J by 8 bases, and 14 bases separated the two germline ends. Germline values: CDR1 SGHRS, CDR2 YFSETQ. The CDR3 region is CASSLARERWGYTF. The CDR3 DNA follows: TGCGCCAGCAGCTTGGCCAGGGAACGTTGGGGCTACACCTTC.

V gene TRBV29-1 combines with J gene TRBJ2-6; perhaps TRBD2 as D (6 bases). CDR3 length equals 16 residues. Between the trimmed V and J ends, which lost 6 bases and 0 bases, there was a span of 15 bases. The germline V gene has CDR1 SQVTM and CDR2 ANQGSEA. CDR3 sequence reads: CSVVAGRTSGANVLTF. In nucleotides, the CDR3 is TGCAGCGTCGTTGCGGGACGGACCTCTGGGGCCAACGTCCTGACTTTC. The whole variable domain, filled in from reference TRBV29-1 and TRBJ2-6, reads SAVISQKPSRDICQRGTSLTIQCQVDSQVTMMFWYRQQPGQSLTLIATANQGSEATYESGFVIDKFPISRPNLTFSTLTVSNMSPEDSSIYLCSVVAGRTSGANVLTFGAGSRLTVL.

The CDR3 is CASGLGQRMNTEAFF. The CDR3 DNA sequence: TGTGCTAGTGGTTTGGGGCAGCGCATGAACACTGAAGCTTTCTTT. The genes are TRBV12-5 and TRBJ1-1; no definite D call. The V gene's germline CDR1 is LGHNT and CDR2 FRNRAP. The CDR3 loop spans 15 amino acids. With 1 base removed from V and 0 bases from J, the gap between germline ends came to 9 bases.

The chain is built from TRBV5-1 and TRBJ2-1, with D perhaps matching TRBD1 (5 bases). CDR3 length: 15 amino acids. Germline lookup yields CDR1 SGHRS and CDR2 YFSETQ. Between the trimmed V and J ends, which lost 0 bases and 4 bases, there was a span of 11 bases. CDR3 sequence: CASSLEGSLYNEQFF. The DNA of the CDR3 is TGCGCCAGCAGCTTGGAGGGGTCCCTTTACAATGAGCAGTTCTTC.